The sample holds a few counts of the clone carrying this T cell receptor beta chain. Per the germline V gene, CDR1 is SQVTM and CDR2 is ANQGSEA. The V segment lost 6 bases and the J segment 9 bases; nucleotides outside the gene matches: 17. This CDR3 spans 14 amino acids. Using its own MiXCR run on the 5' RACE reads, TCRdb lists one record per CDR3 protein. The data show roughly 50,000 distinct CDR3 sequences, with roughly 22% seen just once and approximately 3.4% held by the top ten. The sequence derives from a female donor with breast cancer. The chain carries TRBV29-1 and TRBJ2-7, with 7 bases fitting TRBD1. Sequencing input: tumor-infiltrating naive CD4+ T cells sorted from the breast tumor. As for subset: naive CD4+ T cells, CD4+CD45RA+CD25-. The CDR3 region is CSVALTGMRVGQYF. In nucleotides, the CDR3 is TGCAGCGTAGCTCTGACAGGGATGAGGGTGGGGCAGTACTTC.